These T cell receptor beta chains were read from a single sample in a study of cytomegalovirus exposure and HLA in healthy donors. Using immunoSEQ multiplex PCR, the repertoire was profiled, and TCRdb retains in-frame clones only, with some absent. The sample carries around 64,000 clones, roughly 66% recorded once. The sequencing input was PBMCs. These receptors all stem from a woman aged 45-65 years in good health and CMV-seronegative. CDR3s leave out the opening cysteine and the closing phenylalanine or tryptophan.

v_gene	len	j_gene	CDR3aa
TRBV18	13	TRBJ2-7	ASSPTLVGSYEQY
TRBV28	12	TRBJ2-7	ASSRTARSYEQY
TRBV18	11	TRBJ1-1	ARKKGFGTEAF
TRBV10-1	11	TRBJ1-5	ASSGGGNQPQH
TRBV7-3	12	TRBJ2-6	ASSPLSGANVLT
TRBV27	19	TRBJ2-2	ASSFQGASGRAPVSTGELF
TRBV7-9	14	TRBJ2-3	ASSPPGGVSTDTQY
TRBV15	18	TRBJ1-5	ATSRDRSQGASTSNQPQH
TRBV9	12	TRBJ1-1	ASSPRTGWTEAF
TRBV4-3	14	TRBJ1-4	ASSQDSFGRGEKLF
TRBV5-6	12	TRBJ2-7	ASSSSSGTYEQY
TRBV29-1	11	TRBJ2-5	SVELSSGETQY
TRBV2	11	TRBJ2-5	ARNRGSGETQY